One TCR beta chain is described in this entry. Its target is not known. CDR3 length: 15 residues. V lost 6 bases and J lost 0; bases outside the gene matches: 5. CDR1 SNHLY and CDR2 FYNNEI come from the germline V gene. The entry originates in a study of shared clonotypes between healthy human individuals. Study results and limitations: It was only blood that was sampled, and tissue repertoires likely differ.

Produced via immunoSEQ multiplex PCR; TCRdb's table is partial and in-frame only. The sample consists of 2 million to 3 million clones, roughly 93% of them appearing once. All participating donors were Caucasian adults from Nashville, Tennessee. Memory CD4+ cells were the fraction left after CD45RA+ naive selection. V and J are TRBV2 and TRBJ1-5; 7 bases fit TRBD1. This receptor was taken from a man between 18 and 29 years old in good health. Some clones in this sample may be carry-over from other donors' samples. The sequenced sample was naive CD4+ T cells from PBMCs. Subset described: CD45RA+ positively selected. CDR3 sequence (DNA): TGTGCCAGCAGCAAGGGACAGAATAGCAATCAGCCCCAGCATTTT. It specifies CASSKGQNSNQPQHF.